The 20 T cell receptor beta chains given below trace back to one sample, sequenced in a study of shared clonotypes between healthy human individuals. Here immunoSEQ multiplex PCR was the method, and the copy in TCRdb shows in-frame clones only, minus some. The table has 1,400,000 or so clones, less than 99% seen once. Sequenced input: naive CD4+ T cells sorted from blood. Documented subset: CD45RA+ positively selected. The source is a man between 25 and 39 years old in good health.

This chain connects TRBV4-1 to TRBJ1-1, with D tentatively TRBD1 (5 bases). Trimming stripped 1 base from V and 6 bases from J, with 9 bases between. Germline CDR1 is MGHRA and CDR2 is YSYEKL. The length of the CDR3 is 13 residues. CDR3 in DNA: TGCGCCAGCAGCCAAGCAGGGTTGGCTGAAGCTTTCTTT. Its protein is CASSQAGLAEAFF.

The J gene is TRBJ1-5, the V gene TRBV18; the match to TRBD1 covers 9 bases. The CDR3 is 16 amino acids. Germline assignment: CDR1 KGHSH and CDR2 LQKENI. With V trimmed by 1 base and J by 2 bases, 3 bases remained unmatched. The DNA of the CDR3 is TGTGCCAGCTCACCACTGGGACAGGGAGGCAATCAGCCCCAGCATTTT. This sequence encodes CASSPLGQGGNQPQHF.

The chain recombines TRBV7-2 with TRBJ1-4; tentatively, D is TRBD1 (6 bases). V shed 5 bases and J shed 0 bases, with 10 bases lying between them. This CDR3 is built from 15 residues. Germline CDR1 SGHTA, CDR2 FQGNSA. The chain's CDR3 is CASSLRQATNEKLFF. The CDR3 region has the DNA TGTGCCAGCAGCCTACGACAGGCAACTAATGAAAAACTGTTTTTT.

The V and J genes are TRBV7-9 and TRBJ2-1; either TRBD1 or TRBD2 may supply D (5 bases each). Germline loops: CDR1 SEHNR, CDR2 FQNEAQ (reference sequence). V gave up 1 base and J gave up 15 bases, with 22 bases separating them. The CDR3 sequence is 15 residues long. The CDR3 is CASSLEGTTGPRGFF. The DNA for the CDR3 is TGTGCCAGCAGCTTAGAGGGGACGACGGGCCCAAGAGGGTTCTTC.

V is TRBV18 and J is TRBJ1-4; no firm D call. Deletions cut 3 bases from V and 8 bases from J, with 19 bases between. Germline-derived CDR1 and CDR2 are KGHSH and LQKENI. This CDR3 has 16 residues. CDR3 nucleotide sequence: TGTGCCAGCTCACCTCTGTATGGCCCCGTACGGGAAAAACTGTTTTTT. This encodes CASSPLYGPVREKLFF.

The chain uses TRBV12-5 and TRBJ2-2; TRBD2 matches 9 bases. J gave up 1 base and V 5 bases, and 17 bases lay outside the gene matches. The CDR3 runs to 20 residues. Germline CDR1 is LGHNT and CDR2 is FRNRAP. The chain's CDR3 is CASGQGAGGIIGLNTGELFF. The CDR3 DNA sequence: TGTGCTAGTGGTCAAGGAGCGGGAGGTATTATCGGATTGAACACCGGGGAGCTGTTTTTT.

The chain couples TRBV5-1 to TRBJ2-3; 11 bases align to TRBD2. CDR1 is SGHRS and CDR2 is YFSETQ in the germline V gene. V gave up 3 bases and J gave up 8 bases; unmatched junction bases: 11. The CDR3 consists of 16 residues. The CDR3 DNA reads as TGCGCCAGCAGCTCAGTTACTAGCGGGGGAGGCGCTACGCAGTATTTT. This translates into CASSSVTSGGGATQYF.

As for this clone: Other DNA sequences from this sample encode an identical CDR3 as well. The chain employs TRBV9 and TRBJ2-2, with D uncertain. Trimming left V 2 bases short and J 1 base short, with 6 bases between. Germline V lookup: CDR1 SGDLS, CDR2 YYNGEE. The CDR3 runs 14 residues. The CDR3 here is CASSVTGNTGELFF. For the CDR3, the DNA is TGTGCCAGCAGCGTCACGGGGAACACCGGGGAGCTGTTTTTT. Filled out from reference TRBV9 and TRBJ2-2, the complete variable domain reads DSGVTQTPKHLITATGQRVTLRCSPRSGDLSVYWYQQSLDQGLQFLIQYYNGEERAKGNILERFSAQQFPDLHSELNLSSLELGDSALYFCASSVTGNTGELFFGEGSRLTVL.

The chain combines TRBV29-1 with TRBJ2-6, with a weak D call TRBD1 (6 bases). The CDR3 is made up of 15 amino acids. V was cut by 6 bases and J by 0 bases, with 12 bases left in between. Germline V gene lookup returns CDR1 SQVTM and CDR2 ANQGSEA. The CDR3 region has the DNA TGCAGCGTGCTACAGGGTATCTCTGGGGCCAACGTCCTGACTTTC. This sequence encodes CSVLQGISGANVLTF.

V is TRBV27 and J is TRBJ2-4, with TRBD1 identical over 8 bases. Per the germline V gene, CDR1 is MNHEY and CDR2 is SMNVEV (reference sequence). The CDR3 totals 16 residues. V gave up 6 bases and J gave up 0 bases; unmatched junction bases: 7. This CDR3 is CASRNTGGVAKNIQYF. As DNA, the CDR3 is TGTGCCAGCAGAAATACAGGGGGTGTAGCCAAAAACATTCAGTACTTC.

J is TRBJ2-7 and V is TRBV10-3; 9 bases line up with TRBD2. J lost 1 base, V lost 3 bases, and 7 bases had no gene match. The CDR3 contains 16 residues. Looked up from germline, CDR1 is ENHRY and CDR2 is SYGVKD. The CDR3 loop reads CAISDRGLAGSYEQYF. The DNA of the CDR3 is TGTGCCATCAGTGATCGAGGGCTAGCGGGGTCCTACGAGCAGTACTTC.

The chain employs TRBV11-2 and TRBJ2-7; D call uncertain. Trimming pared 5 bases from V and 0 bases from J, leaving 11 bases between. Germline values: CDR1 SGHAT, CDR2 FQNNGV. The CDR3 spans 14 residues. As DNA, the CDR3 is TGTGCCAGCAGCCCCTACTCCGACTCCTACGAGCAGTACTTC. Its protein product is CASSPYSDSYEQYF.

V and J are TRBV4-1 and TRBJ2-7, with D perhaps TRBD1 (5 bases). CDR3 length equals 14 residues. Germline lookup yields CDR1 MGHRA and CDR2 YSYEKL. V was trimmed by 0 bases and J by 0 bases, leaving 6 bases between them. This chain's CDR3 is CASSQEQASYEQYF. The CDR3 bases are TGCGCCAGCAGCCAAGAACAGGCCTCCTACGAGCAGTACTTC.

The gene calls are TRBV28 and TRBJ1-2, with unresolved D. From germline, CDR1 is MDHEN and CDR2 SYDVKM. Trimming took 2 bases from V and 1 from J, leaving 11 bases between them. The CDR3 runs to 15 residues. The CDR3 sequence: CASSLPTAINYGYTF. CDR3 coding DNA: TGTGCCAGCAGTTTACCCACAGCCATTAACTATGGCTACACCTTC.

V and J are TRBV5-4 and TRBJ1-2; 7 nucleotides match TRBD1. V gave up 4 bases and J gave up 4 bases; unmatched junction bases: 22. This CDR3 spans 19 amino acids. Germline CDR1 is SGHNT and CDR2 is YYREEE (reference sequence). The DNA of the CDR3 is TGTGCCAGCAGCCTGAATCTCCGCACGACAGGGAGACCGAGCTATGGCTACACCTTC. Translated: CASSLNLRTTGRPSYGYTF.

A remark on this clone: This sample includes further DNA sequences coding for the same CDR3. The CDR3 protein is CASSIGDTQYF. In DNA, the CDR3 is TGTGCCAGTAGTATTGGTGATACGCAGTATTTT. V gene TRBV19 combines with J gene TRBJ2-3, with D uncertain. The ends were cut back, 3 bases at V and 6 bases at J, with 4 bases in the middle. Germline V CDR1 and CDR2: LNHDA, SQIVND (reference sequence). This CDR3 comprises 11 residues.

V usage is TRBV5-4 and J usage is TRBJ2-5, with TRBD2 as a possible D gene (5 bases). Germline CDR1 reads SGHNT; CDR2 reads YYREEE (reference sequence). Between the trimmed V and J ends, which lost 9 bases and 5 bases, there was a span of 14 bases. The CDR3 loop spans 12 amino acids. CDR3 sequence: CATGSGRETQYF. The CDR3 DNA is TGTGCCACGGGATCCGGCCGGGAGACCCAGTACTTC.

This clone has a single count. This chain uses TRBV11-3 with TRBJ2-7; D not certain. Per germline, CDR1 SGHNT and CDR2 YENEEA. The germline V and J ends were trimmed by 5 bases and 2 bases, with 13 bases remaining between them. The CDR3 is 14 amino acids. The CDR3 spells CASSPDIPPYEQYF. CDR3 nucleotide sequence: TGTGCCAGCAGCCCTGACATTCCCCCCTACGAGCAGTACTTC.

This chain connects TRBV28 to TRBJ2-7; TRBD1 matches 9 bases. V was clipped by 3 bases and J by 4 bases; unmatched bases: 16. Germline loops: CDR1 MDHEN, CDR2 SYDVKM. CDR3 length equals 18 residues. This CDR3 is CASSLGSSGQGLTYEQYF. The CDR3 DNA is TGTGCCAGCAGTTTGGGCAGTAGTGGACAGGGGTTGACGTACGAGCAGTACTTC.

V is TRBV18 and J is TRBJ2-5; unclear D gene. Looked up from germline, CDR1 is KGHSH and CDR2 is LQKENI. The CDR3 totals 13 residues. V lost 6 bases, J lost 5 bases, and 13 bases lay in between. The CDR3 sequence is CASSPSIGETQYF. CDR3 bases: TGTGCCAGCTCGCCGAGTATCGGCGAGACCCAGTACTTC.